This T cell receptor beta chain was recorded in a study of cytomegalovirus exposure and HLA in healthy donors. The CDR3 spans 11 residues. V lost 9 bases to trimming and J lost 4 bases, with 9 bases between them. Looked up from germline, CDR1 is SGHTA and CDR2 is FQGNSA. With 60 Vbeta and 13 Jbeta primers, the PCR was carried out. Repertoires were generated with immunoSEQ multiplex PCR, while TCRdb's copy carries only in-frame clones and drops some. Of about 190,000 clones detected, just under 75% appear once; the ten largest clones hold around 3.2%. Comment on this clone: What it binds is unknown. Other DNA sequences from this sample encode an identical CDR3 as well.

Findings and caveats of the study: Most subjects' HLA-A and HLA-B alleles were reportedly predicted from TCR beta sequences. In a later analysis, productive TCRs from donors in an Asian-associated ancestry cluster reportedly carried fewer N-insertions than the cohort mean. For presence/absence analyses, sequencing depth was assumed to be roughly uniform across donors.

The source material was PBMCs. The rearrangement links TRBV7-2 to TRBJ2-5; possibly TRBD1 for D (5 bases). This clonotype originated in a woman under 40 in good health and CMV-seropositive. CDR3 nucleotides: TGTGCCAGTAGCCAGGGAGAGACCCAGTACTTC. It is translated as CASSQGETQYF.